This T cell receptor beta chain was captured by sequencing in a study of cytomegalovirus exposure and HLA in healthy donors. Study overall: Around 80 million unique TCR sequences came from HLA-typed donors in an early release. Study-wide results and caveats: Accurate prediction of HLA-A and HLA-B alleles (for most subjects) was reportedly achieved from TCR beta sequences. Accounts indicate the classifier identified cytomegalovirus status with strong specificity and sensitivity.

The CDR3 contains 12 residues. CDR1 and CDR2 (germline): SNHLY, FYNNEI. V was trimmed by 8 bases and J by 6 bases, leaving 11 bases between them. Researchers ran the PCR with 60 Vbeta and 13 Jbeta primers. The data were produced by immunoSEQ multiplex PCR, yet TCRdb's version contains in-frame clones alone and is incomplete. Of about 180,000 clones in the sample, about 81% were seen once. Remarks on this clone: Antigen specificity is unknown.

The chain recombines TRBV2 with TRBJ2-1; no reliable D call. The sequence came from a man aged 40-49 years in good health and CMV-seronegative. The sequenced material came from PBMCs. CDR3 loop: CASCSTGNEQFF. CDR3 nucleotide sequence: TGTGCCAGCTGCTCGACTGGCAATGAGCAGTTCTTC.